This entry describes one TCR beta chain. The CDR3 runs to 14 residues. The data were produced by immunoSEQ multiplex PCR, yet TCRdb's version contains in-frame clones alone and is incomplete. The data show about 610,000 clones, 88% seen once. The entry originates in a study of shared T cell receptors in the human thymus. These same data were also listed under a study on human thymus T cells. As that study records: In corrective heart surgery, resections were taken, and these provided the thymus tissue. The authors found apparently biased V and J gene usage in thymic and blood repertoires. Related research described thymic repertoires that were highly overlapping among unrelated individuals.

The chain uses TRBV7-5 and TRBJ2-1; TRBD1 is the table's D call, not checked against the DNA. TRBV7-5 is a pseudogene locus. The source is a boy under two years old with a congenital heart defect. The source material was thymocytes. CDR3 in DNA: TGTGTCAGAAGCCCCCTAGGTAGGGGCAATGAGCAGTTCTTC. Encoded protein: CVRSPLGRGNEQFF.